A selection of T cell receptor beta chains follows, all from one sample in a study of T cell responses to AZD1222 COVID-19 vaccine. Sequenced by immunoSEQ multiplex PCR; TCRdb stores in-frame clones only, minus some. The sample lists under 80,000 clones, around nine tenths occurring once. The input for sequencing was peripheral blood, taken 28 days after the second AZD1222 dose. These receptors originate from an adult who received the AZD1222 COVID-19 vaccine. The CDR3 runs from the conserved cysteine through the conserved F or W. The listing skips clone size in some rows; elsewhere it reads once, few, many or a size class.

j_gene: TRBJ1-2; abundance: .; v_gene: TRBV7-9; CDR3aa: CASSLLSGTNVDYTF
j_gene: TRBJ2-1; abundance: once; v_gene: TRBV6-5; CDR3aa: CASSYRLAGGNEQFF
j_gene: TRBJ2-7; abundance: .; v_gene: TRBV6-5; CDR3aa: CASTPSTSGEQYF
j_gene: TRBJ1-3; abundance: once; v_gene: TRBV11-2; CDR3aa: CASSRRSRSGNTIYF
j_gene: TRBJ1-1; abundance: .; v_gene: TRBV12-3/TRBV12-4; CDR3aa: CASSGGGTEAFF
j_gene: TRBJ1-1; abundance: .; v_gene: TRBV6-5; CDR3aa: CASTRTLNTEAFF
j_gene: TRBJ1-1; abundance: .; v_gene: TRBV5-4; CDR3aa: CASSLEGQGGSTEAFF
j_gene: TRBJ1-1; abundance: .; v_gene: TRBV7-8; CDR3aa: CASSSDRQGVMNTEAFF
j_gene: TRBJ2-1; abundance: .; v_gene: TRBV11-2; CDR3aa: CASVAGYNEQFF
j_gene: TRBJ1-2; abundance: .; v_gene: TRBV9; CDR3aa: CASSVSGGDYGYTF
j_gene: TRBJ2-1; abundance: .; v_gene: TRBV7-3; CDR3aa: CASSRDRGPYNEQFF
j_gene: TRBJ1-3; abundance: .; v_gene: TRBV2; CDR3aa: CASSPDRSGNTIYF
j_gene: TRBJ1-5; abundance: .; v_gene: TRBV19; CDR3aa: CASSPGRVNQPQHF
j_gene: TRBJ1-5; abundance: .; v_gene: TRBV28; CDR3aa: CASSPQGRGDNQPQHF
j_gene: TRBJ1-6; abundance: .; v_gene: TRBV14; CDR3aa: CASSQEVKGAQFHF
j_gene: TRBJ1-1; abundance: few; v_gene: TRBV5-1; CDR3aa: CASSLSGGDTEAFF
j_gene: TRBJ1-6; abundance: .; v_gene: TRBV2; CDR3aa: CASRVLISGNSPLHF
j_gene: TRBJ2-3; abundance: .; v_gene: TRBV2; CDR3aa: CASSEVGSSTDTQYF
j_gene: TRBJ2-1; abundance: .; v_gene: TRBV11-1; CDR3aa: CASSLPSGVNNEQFF
j_gene: TRBJ1-1; abundance: .; v_gene: TRBV19; CDR3aa: CASSTGQGAPAFF
j_gene: TRBJ2-2; abundance: many; v_gene: TRBV29-1; CDR3aa: CSVVSSGKLFF
j_gene: TRBJ2-2; abundance: .; v_gene: TRBV9; CDR3aa: CASSVLDGELFF
j_gene: TRBJ1-2; abundance: few; v_gene: TRBV20-1; CDR3aa: CSASAGERINYGYTF
j_gene: TRBJ1-1; abundance: .; v_gene: TRBV25-1; CDR3aa: CASSESGTGNTEAFF
j_gene: TRBJ1-2; abundance: .; v_gene: TRBV27; CDR3aa: CARTGQDSIGDYGYTF